This TCR beta chain is drawn from a study of identifying expanded T cells in peripheral blood. Clones were sequenced by immunoSEQ multiplex PCR, and TCRdb holds only the in-frame ones, with some missing. The table includes approximately 83,000 clones, 80% to 90% detected once. V lost 5 bases and J lost 2; bases outside the gene matches: 5. In germline, CDR1 is SGHAT, CDR2 FQNNGV. The CDR3 consists of 15 residues. Sequenced input: blood. The chain has TRBV11-2 and TRBJ2-5; 10 nucleotides agree with TRBD1. This TCR was recovered from a person aged 18-69 years in good health. In DNA, the CDR3 is TGTGCCAGCAGCGGACGGACAGGGGGACAAGAGACCCAGTACTTC. It is translated as CASSGRTGGQETQYF.